Detailed here is one T cell receptor beta chain. Antigen unknown. This specimen comes from a study of beta chain features in type 1 diabetes. Background on the study: Taken together, all samples contributed 107,917,701 examined sorted cells.

Each of the CD4+ naive, central memory, regulatory and stem cell-like memory populations was sorted via CD45RO/CCR7/CD25/CD127/CD95/CD27. Every bit of the isolated RNA underwent reverse transcription, so sequencing read expressed TCRB transcripts. The method was immunoSEQ multiplex PCR; TCRdb's version includes in-frame clones alone and lacks a portion of them. The sample yields about 620,000 clones, around 15% seen once. Findings of the study overall: With patients and controls alike, PCR might favor shorter templates to an equal degree. Fewer insertions but more deletions were seen at VDJ junctions in type 1 diabetes patients.

V was clipped by 1 base and J by 1 base, with 4 bases between them. The CDR3 sequence is 14 residues long. Looked up from germline, CDR1 is LGHNT and CDR2 is FRNRAP. The sample was naive CD4+ T cells from blood. This sequence originates from a man younger than 35 in good health. The chain recombines TRBV12-5 with TRBJ2-2; no firm D call. The CDR3 region is CASGLGQNTGELFF. The CDR3 bases are TGTGCTAGTGGTTTGGGGCAGAACACCGGGGAGCTGTTTTTT.